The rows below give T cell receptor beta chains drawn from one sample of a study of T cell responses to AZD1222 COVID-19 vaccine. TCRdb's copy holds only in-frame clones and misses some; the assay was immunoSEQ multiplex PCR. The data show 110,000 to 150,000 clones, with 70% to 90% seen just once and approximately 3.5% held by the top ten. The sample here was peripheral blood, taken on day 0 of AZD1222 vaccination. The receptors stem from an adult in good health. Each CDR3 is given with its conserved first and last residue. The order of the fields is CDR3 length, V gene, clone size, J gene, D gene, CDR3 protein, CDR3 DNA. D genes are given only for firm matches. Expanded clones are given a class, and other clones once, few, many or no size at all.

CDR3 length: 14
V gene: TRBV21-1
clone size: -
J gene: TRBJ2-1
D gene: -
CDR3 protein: CASSLTRDYNEQFF
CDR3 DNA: TGTGCCAGCAGCCTCACCCGGGACTACAATGAGCAGTTCTTC

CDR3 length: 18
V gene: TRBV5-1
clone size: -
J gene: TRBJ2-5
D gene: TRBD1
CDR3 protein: CASRSSPGQGLLQETQYF
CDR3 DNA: TGCGCCAGCAGATCCAGTCCGGGACAGGGGCTCCTCCAAGAGACCCAGTACTTC

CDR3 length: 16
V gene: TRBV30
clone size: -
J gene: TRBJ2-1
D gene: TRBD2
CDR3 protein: CAWSRTGTSVYNEQFF
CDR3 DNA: TGTGCCTGGAGTAGGACCGGGACTAGCGTATACAATGAGCAGTTCTTC

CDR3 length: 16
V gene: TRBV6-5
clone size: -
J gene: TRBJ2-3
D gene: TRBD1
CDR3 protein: CASSYSTGGVPDTQYF
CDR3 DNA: TGTGCCAGCAGTTACTCGACAGGGGGGGTCCCAGATACGCAGTATTTT

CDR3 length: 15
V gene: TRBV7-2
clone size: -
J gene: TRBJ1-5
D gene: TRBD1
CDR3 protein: CASSFETGGNQPQHF
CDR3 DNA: TGTGCCAGCAGCTTCGAGACAGGGGGCAATCAGCCCCAGCATTTT

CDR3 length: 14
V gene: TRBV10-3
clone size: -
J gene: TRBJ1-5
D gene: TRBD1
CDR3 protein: CAISDGQGVMPQHF
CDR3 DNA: TGTGCCATCAGTGACGGACAGGGGGTGATGCCCCAGCATTTT

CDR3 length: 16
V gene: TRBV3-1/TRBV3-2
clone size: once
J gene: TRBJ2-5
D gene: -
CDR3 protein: CASSQGSFPLVETQYF
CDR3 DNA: TGTGCCAGCAGCCAGGGAAGTTTCCCCTTAGTCGAGACCCAGTACTTC

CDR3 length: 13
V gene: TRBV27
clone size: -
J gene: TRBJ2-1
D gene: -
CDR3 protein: CASSPIGDNEQFF
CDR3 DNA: TGTGCCAGCAGTCCTATTGGGGACAATGAGCAGTTCTTC

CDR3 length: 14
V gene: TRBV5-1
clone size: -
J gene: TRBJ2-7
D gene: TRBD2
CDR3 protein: CASRVTSGPYEQYF
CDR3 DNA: TGCGCCAGCCGGGTCACTAGCGGTCCCTACGAGCAGTACTTC

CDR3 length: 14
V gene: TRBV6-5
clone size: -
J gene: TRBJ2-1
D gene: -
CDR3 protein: CASLEGPVNNEQFF
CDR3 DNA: TGTGCCAGCCTCGAGGGCCCGGTAAACAATGAGCAGTTCTTC

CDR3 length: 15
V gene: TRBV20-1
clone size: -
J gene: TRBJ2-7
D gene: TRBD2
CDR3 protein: CSASRLAGVSYEQYF
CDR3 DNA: TGCAGTGCTAGTCGGCTAGCGGGAGTCTCCTACGAGCAGTACTTC

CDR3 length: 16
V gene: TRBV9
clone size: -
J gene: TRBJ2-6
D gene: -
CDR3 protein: CASSVQRLSGANVLTF
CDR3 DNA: TGTGCCAGCAGCGTTCAACGGCTCTCTGGGGCCAACGTCCTGACTTTC

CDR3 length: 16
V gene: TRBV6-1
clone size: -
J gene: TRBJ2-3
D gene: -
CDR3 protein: CASSEGASRHADTQYF
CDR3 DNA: TGTGCCAGCAGTGAAGGGGCTAGCAGGCACGCAGATACGCAGTATTTT

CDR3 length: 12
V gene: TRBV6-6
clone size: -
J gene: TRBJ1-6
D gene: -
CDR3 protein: CASTRGNSPLHF
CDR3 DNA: TGTGCCAGCACAAGGGGTAATTCACCCCTCCACTTT

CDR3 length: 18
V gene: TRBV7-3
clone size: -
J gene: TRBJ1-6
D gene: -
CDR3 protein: CASSSGPGKGSYNSPLHF
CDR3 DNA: TGTGCCAGCAGCTCCGGACCAGGCAAAGGTTCCTATAATTCACCCCTCCACTTT

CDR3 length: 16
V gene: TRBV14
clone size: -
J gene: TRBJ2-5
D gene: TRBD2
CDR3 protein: CASSPASGRLQETQYF
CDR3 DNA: TGTGCCAGCAGCCCGGCTAGCGGGAGACTTCAAGAGACCCAGTACTTC

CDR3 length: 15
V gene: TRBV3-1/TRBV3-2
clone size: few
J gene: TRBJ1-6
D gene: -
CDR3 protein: CASSQFDSSDSPLHF
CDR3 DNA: TGTGCCAGCAGCCAATTTGACAGCTCGGATTCACCCCTCCACTTT

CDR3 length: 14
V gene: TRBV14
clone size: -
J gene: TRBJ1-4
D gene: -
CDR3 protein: CASSQDEGTEKLFF
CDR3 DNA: TGTGCCAGCAGCCAAGATGAGGGGACTGAAAAACTGTTTTTT

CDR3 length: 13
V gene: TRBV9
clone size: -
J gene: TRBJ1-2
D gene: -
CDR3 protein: CASSLEREGGYTF
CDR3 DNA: TGTGCCAGCAGCTTGGAAAGGGAGGGAGGCTACACCTTC

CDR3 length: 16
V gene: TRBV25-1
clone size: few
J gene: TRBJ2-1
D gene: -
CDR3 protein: CASSEFQSGLYNEQFF
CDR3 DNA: TGTGCCAGCAGTGAATTTCAAAGCGGACTCTACAATGAGCAGTTCTTC

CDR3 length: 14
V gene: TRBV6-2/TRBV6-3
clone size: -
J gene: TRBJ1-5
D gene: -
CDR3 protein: CASSNRETNQPQHF
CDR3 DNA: TGTGCCAGCAGTAACCGGGAAACAAATCAGCCCCAGCATTTT

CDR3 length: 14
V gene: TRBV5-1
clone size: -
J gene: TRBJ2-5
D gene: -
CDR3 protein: CASSWKGLQETQYF
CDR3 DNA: TGCGCCAGCAGCTGGAAAGGGCTCCAAGAGACCCAGTACTTC

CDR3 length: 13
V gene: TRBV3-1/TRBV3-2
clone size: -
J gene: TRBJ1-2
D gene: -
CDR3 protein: CASSQGDPYGYTF
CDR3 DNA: TGTGCCAGCAGCCAAGGTGACCCTTATGGCTACACCTTC

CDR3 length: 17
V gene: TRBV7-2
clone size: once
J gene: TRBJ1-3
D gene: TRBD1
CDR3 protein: CASSLEPTAGGGNTIYF
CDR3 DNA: TGTGCCAGCAGCTTAGAACCCACCGCAGGGGGTGGAAACACCATATATTTT

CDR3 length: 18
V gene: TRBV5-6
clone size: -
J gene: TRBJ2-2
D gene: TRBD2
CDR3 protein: CASSRGLAGGLNTGELFF
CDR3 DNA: TGTGCCAGCAGCCGGGGACTAGCGGGAGGTTTGAACACCGGGGAGCTGTTTTTT

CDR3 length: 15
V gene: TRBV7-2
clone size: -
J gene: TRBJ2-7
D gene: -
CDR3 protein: CASSLDLDGSYEQYF
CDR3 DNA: TGTGCCAGCAGCTTAGATCTGGACGGTAGCTACGAGCAGTACTTC

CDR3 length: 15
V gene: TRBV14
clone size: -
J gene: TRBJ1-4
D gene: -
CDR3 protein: CASRPGRATNEKLFF
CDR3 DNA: TGTGCCAGCAGACCTGGGAGGGCAACTAATGAAAAACTGTTTTTT

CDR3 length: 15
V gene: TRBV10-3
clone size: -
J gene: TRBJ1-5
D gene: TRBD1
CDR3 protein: CAIGGGQGVEQPQHF
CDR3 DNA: TGTGCCATCGGGGGAGGACAGGGAGTAGAGCAGCCCCAGCATTTT

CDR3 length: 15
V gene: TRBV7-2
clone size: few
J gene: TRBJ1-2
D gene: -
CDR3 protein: CASSPSFGGYYGYTF
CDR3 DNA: TGTGCCAGCAGCCCCTCTTTTGGAGGGTACTATGGCTACACCTTC

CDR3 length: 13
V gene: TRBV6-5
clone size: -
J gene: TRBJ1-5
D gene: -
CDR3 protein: CASSPGSNQPQHF
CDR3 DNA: TGTGCCAGCAGCCCCGGAAGCAATCAGCCCCAGCATTTT

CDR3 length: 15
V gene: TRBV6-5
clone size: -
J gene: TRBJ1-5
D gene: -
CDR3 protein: CASSFNQDSNQPQHF
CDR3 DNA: TGTGCCAGCAGTTTCAATCAGGATAGCAATCAGCCCCAGCATTTT

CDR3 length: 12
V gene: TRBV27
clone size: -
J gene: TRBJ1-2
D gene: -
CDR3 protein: CASRDRRYGYTF
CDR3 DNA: TGTGCCAGCAGAGACAGGCGCTATGGCTACACCTTC

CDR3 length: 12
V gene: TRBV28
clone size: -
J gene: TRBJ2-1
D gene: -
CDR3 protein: CASKVSYNEQFF
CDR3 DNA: TGTGCCAGCAAGGTGTCCTACAATGAGCAGTTCTTC

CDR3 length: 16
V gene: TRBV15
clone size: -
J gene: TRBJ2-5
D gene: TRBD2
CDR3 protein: CATSRDSGRPQETQYF
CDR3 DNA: TGTGCCACCAGCAGAGATAGCGGGAGGCCTCAAGAGACCCAGTACTTC

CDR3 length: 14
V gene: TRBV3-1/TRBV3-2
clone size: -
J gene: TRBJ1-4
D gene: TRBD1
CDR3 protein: CASSQGGFNEKLFF
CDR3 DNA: TGTGCCAGCAGTCAGGGGGGATTTAATGAAAAACTGTTTTTT

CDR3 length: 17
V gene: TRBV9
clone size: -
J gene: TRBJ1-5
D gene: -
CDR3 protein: CASSADLMWFYHQPQHF
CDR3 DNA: TGTGCCAGCAGCGCGGACCTTATGTGGTTTTATCATCAGCCCCAGCATTTT

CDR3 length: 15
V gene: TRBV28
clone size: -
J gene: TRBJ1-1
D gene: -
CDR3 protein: CASTQPPTMNTEAFF
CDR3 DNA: TGTGCCAGCACCCAACCCCCGACCATGAACACTGAAGCTTTCTTT

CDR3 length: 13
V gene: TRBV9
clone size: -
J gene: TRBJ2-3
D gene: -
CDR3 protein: CASSEGLGDTQYF
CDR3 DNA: TGTGCCAGCAGCGAGGGGTTGGGAGATACGCAGTATTTT

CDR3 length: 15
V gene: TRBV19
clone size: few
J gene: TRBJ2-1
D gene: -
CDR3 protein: CASSTGIVAYNEQFF
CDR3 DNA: TGTGCCAGTAGTACGGGGATAGTGGCCTACAATGAGCAGTTCTTC

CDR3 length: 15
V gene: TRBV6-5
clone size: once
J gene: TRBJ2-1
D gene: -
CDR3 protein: CASSNYPTSYNEQFF
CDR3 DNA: TGTGCCAGCAGCAATTACCCGACGTCCTACAATGAGCAGTTCTTC

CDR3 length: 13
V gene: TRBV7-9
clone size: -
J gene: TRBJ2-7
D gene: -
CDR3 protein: CASSFPTHYEQYF
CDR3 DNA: TGTGCCAGCAGCTTTCCTACCCACTACGAGCAGTACTTC

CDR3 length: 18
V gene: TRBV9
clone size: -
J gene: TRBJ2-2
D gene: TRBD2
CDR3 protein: CASSVVPSGIAFSGELFF
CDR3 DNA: TGTGCCAGCAGCGTAGTTCCTAGCGGGATAGCTTTTTCGGGGGAGCTGTTTTTT

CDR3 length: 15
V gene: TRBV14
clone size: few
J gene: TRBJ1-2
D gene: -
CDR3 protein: CASSQEGPRGFGYTF
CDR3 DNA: TGTGCCAGCAGCCAAGAGGGACCGCGCGGATTTGGCTACACCTTC

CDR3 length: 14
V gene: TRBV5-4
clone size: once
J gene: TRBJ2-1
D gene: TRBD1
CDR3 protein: CASSPRQGYNEQFF
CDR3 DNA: TGTGCCAGCAGCCCAAGACAGGGCTACAATGAGCAGTTCTTC

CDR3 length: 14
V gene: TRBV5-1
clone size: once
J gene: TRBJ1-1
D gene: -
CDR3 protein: CASSLGQVEDEAFF
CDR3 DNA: TGCGCCAGCAGCTTGGGTCAGGTTGAGGATGAAGCTTTCTTT

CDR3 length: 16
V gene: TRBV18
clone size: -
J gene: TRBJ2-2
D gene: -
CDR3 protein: CASSTDAIRLAGELFF
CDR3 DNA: TGTGCCAGCTCGACCGATGCTATCAGGTTGGCCGGGGAGCTGTTTTTT

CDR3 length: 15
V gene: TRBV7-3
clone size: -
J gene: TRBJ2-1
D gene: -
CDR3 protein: CASSLTVGRTNEQFF
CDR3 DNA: TGTGCCAGCAGCTTAACAGTGGGGAGGACCAATGAGCAGTTCTTC

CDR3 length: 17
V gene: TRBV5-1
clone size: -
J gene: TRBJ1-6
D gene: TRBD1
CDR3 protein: CASRRMTGSGGNSPLHF
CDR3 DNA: TGCGCCAGCAGAAGAATGACAGGGTCGGGTGGGAATTCACCCCTCCACTTT

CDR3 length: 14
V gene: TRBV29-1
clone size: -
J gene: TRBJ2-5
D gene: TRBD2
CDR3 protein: CSVGLAGGQETQYF
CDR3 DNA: TGCAGCGTTGGGCTAGCGGGCGGGCAAGAGACCCAGTACTTC

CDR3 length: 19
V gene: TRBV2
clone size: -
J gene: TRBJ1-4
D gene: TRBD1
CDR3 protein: CASSENWTGLSLSNEKLFF
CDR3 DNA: TGTGCCAGCAGTGAAAATTGGACAGGGCTGAGTCTCTCTAATGAAAAACTGTTTTTT

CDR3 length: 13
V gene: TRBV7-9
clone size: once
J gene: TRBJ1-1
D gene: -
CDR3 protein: CASSSLLVLEAFF
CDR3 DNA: TGTGCCAGCAGCTCTCTCTTGGTACTCGAAGCTTTCTTT

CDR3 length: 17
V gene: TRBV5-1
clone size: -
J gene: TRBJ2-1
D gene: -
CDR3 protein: CASSLFRRRAGAMEQFF
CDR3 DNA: TGCGCCAGCAGCTTGTTTCGGCGTCGGGCGGGCGCTATGGAGCAGTTCTTC